This T cell receptor beta chain stems from a study of blood T cell repertoires in COVID-19. Study-wide background: Sources were T cells, B-cell-depleted T cells, or PBMCs; the material itself was cDNA or gDNA.

Here immunoSEQ multiplex PCR was the method, and the copy in TCRdb shows in-frame clones only, minus some. Among 140,000 or so clones listed, 60% to 85% were seen once. CDR3 length: 10 residues. The V gene's germline CDR1 is SGHKS and CDR2 YYEKEE (reference sequence). Points on this clone: A junction boundary mismatches the germline segment, possibly from a read error.

The genes are TRBV5-5 and TRBJ1-1; 7 nucleotides agree with TRBD1. Source material: peripheral blood. The receptor comes from a man aged 50 or older with acute or convalescent COVID-19. The DNA of the CDR3 is TGTGCCAGCAGCTTGGCCGGGACAGAATTT. Residues: CASSLAGTEF.